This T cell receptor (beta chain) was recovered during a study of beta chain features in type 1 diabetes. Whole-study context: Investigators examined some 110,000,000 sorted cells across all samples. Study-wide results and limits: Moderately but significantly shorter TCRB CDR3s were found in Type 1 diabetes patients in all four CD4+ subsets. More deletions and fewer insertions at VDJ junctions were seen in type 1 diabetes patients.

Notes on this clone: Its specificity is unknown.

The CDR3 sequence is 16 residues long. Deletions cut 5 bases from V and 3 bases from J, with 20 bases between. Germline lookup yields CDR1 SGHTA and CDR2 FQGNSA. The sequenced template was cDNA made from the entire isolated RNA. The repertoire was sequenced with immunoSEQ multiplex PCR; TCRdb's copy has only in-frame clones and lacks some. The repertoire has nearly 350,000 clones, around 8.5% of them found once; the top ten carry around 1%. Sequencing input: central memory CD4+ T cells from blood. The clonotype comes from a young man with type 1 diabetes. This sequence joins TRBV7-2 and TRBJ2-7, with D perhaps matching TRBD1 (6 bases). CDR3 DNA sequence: TGTGCCAGCAGCCTAACCCGGACAGAATCCAACTACGAGCAGTACTTC. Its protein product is CASSLTRTESNYEQYF.